Given below is one T cell receptor (beta chain) in context. Trimming cost V 6 bases and J 1 base, with 16 bases left between them. Germline V CDR1 and CDR2: SGHTA, FQGNSA. This CDR3 is built from 15 residues. The sample comes from a study of tumor-infiltrating lymphocytes in oesophageal squamous cell carcinoma. One entry per CDR3 protein results from TCRdb running MiXCR on the PCR reads. The profile covers over 15,000 distinct CDR3 sequences, with approximately 54% appearing a single time and roughly 34% taken by the ten largest. This chain joins TRBV7-2 and TRBJ2-7, with D possibly being TRBD1 (5 bases). This clonotype was sampled from a female donor with esophageal squamous cell carcinoma. The specimen sequenced was esophageal tumor tissue. CDR3 sequence (DNA): TGTGCCAGCAGTGGAACCTGGACACTATCCTACGAGCAGTACTTC. It encodes CASSGTWTLSYEQYF.